The text below deals with one T cell receptor beta chain. Its antigen is currently unknown. These data originate in a study of cytomegalovirus exposure and HLA in healthy donors. The PCR contained 60 Vbeta and 13 Jbeta primers. The table came from immunoSEQ multiplex PCR; TCRdb's copy has only in-frame clones and leaves some out. This table has around 100,000 clones, around two thirds appearing once. Findings and caveats of the study: The CMV antigen specificity of a few CMV-associated chains was confirmed through in vitro analysis. Most TCR beta V segments were productive about 90% or about 30% of the time in an earlier analysis.

This CDR3 spans 17 amino acids. Germline V gene sequence: CDR1 LNHDA, CDR2 SQIVND (reference sequence). J lost 1 base, V lost 0 bases, and 7 bases had no gene match. The receptor was isolated from a woman in her forties or fifties in good health and CMV-seronegative. Sequencing used PBMCs. This sequence joins TRBV19 and TRBJ2-5, with 8 bases fitting TRBD2. CDR3 coding DNA: TGTGCCAGTAGTATAGAAACCGGGACTAGGGGCCAAGAGACCCAGTACTTC. Translation gives CASSIETGTRGQETQYF.